This TCR beta chain was recovered during a study of T cells after yellow fever vaccination. The 5'RACE template-switching step produced TCR cDNA and added a universal primer site and UMIs. TCRdb recomputed calls from the 5' RACE reads with MiXCR, one row per CDR3 protein. The data show hundreds of thousands of distinct CDR3 sequences, approximately 18% seen once. Germline lookup yields CDR1 DFQATT and CDR2 SNEGSKA (reference sequence). The CDR3 has 16 residues. V was cut by 0 bases and J by 5 bases, with 19 bases left in between. Findings and caveats of the study: Most primary-vaccination clones reappeared after the booster (less than 98% CD4, 85% to 90% CD8). The presence of abundant clonotypes contaminating from the bulk population was possible in FACS-sorted repertoires.

This clonotype came up once. Antigen specificity is unknown. V and J are TRBV20-1 and TRBJ2-5; a weak D match, TRBD2 (6 bases). This specimen was PBMCs, taken before the yellow fever booster vaccination. The sequence derives from a young man who received the YFV17D yellow fever vaccine. CDR3 region: CSARDRLGSRGETQYF. CDR3 in DNA: TGCAGTGCTAGAGATCGCTTGGGGAGCCGGGGGGAGACCCAGTACTTC.